This TCR beta chain was captured in a study of blood T cell repertoires in COVID-19 (dated by TCRdb to 2020 to 2022). With regard to the full study: Collaborator samples came from the United States, Italy and Spain and covered acute and convalescent phases of COVID-19. The material from the prospective study consisted of cDNA or gDNA derived from T cells, B-cell-depleted T cells, or PBMCs. Deeply sampled blood TCRbeta repertoires from subjects exposed to, actively infected with, or recovered from COVID-19 were included in the dataset. The repertoires were released in a freely available public database intended as a resource for research on the immune response to SARS-CoV-2. The samples were drawn from the first 160 participants of the ongoing ImmuneRACE study and from 1,254 subjects provided by 6 global collaborators. A de-identified subject ID, COVID-19 status, age in years and sex were almost always included in the sample metadata. Where HLA class I and class II types were available, the types were taken from metadata supplied by the sample provider, not from assay-based typing.

The collaborating institutions used their own protocols to collect whole blood in K2EDTA tubes. For TCRbeta analysis, collaborators shipped samples in one of three forms: frozen whole blood, isolated PBMCs, or DNA extracted from either of those sample types. The paper as a whole reports these results and caveats: The amount of clinical and demographic metadata varied by source and participant and was provided uncurated.

For CDR1 and CDR2, the germline V gene lists SGDLS and YYNGEE. Trimming at the junction amounts to 3 bases on V and 8 bases on J, and the germline ends lie 15 bases apart. The CDR3 contains 15 residues, cysteine and phenylalanine counted. Only CDR3 DNA is held: 45 bases, read in frame from base 1. In regard to this clone: It lacks a known antigen. No base qualities exist here, and no much larger clone lies one base off it.

The immunoSEQ Assay, a bias-controlled multiplex PCR, was used to amplify TCRbeta CDR3 regions from genomic DNA. The published analysis was carried out like this. Nucleated cell counts per sample were estimated from amplification of reference gene primers within the assay. To quantify the absolute abundance of each unique TCRbeta CDR3 rearrangement, sequence reads were collapsed and filtered. For each sample, productive Simpson clonality was calculated as the square root of Simpson's diversity index across productive rearrangements. TCRdb stores this immuneACCESS table with in-frame sequences only. Part of the clones is absent; in the studies checked, under half of the shortfall reflects unresolved V genes, and no reason is known for the rest. Clone size and V and J calls were adopted from that table, with D and trimming inferred from the DNA. The sample has about 78,000 clones on record, about 89% of them singletons. Approximately 1.9% of the sample rests with the top ten.

Sequencing input: peripheral blood. Recombination linked TRBV9 to TRBJ1-6, and TRBD1 may be the D gene, going by 5 matching bases. The TCR was taken from an older woman with acute or convalescent COVID-19. The nucleotide sequence reads TGTGCCAGCAGCGGGGGCAGGGATGTTGATTCACCCCTCCACTTT. This encodes CASSGGRDVDSPLHF. With all but the CDR3 taken from the reference TRBV9 and TRBJ1-6 genes, the full variable domain is: DSGVTQTPKHLITATGQRVTLRCSPRSGDLSVYWYQQSLDQGLQFLIQYYNGEERAKGNILERFSAQQFPDLHSELNLSSLELGDSALYFCASSGGRDVDSPLHFGNGTRLTVT.